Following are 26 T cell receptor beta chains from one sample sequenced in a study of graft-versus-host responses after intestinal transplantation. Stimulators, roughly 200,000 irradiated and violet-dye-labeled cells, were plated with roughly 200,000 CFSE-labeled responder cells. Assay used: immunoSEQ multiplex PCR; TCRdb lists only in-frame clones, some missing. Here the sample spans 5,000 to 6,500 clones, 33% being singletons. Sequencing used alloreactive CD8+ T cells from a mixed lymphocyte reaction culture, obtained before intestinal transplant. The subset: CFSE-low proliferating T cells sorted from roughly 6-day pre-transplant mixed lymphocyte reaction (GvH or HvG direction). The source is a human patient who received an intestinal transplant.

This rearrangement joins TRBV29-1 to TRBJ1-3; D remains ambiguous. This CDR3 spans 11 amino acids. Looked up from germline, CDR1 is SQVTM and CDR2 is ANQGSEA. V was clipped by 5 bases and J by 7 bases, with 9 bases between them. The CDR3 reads CSVIWSNTIYF. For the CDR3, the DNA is TGCAGCGTTATTTGGAGTAACACCATATATTTT. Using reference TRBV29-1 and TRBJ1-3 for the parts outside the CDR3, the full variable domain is SAVISQKPSRDICQRGTSLTIQCQVDSQVTMMFWYRQQPGQSLTLIATANQGSEATYESGFVIDKFPISRPNLTFSTLTVSNMSPEDSSIYLCSVIWSNTIYFGEGSWLTVV.

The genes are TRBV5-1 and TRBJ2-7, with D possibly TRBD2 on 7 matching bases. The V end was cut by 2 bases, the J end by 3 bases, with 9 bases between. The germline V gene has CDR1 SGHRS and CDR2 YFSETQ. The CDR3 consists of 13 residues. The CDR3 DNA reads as TGCGCCAGCAGCTTTAGGGGGGGCTACGAGCAGTACTTC. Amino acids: CASSFRGGYEQYF. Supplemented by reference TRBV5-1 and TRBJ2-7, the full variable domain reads KAGVTQTPRYLIKTRGQQVTLSCSPISGHRSVSWYQQTPGQGLQFLFEYFSETQRNKGNFPGRFSGRQFSNSRSEMNVSTLELGDSALYLCASSFRGGYEQYFGPGTRLTVT.

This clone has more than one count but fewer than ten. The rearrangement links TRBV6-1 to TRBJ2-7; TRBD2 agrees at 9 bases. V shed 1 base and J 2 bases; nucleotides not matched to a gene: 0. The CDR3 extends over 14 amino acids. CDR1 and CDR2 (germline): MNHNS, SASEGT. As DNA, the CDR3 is TGTGCCAGCAGTGAAGGCGGGAGGGCCTACGAGCAGTACTTC. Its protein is CASSEGGRAYEQYF.

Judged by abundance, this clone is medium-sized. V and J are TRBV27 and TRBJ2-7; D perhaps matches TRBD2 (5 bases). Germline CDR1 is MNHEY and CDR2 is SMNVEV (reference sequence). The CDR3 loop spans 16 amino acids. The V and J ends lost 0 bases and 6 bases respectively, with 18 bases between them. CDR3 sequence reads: CASSLSGINLGIEQYF. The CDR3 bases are TGTGCCAGCAGTTTATCCGGGATTAACTTGGGGATCGAGCAGTACTTC.

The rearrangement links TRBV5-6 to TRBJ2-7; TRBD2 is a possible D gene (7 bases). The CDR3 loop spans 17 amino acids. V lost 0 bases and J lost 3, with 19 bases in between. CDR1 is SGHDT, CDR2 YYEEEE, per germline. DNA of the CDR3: TGTGCCAGCAGCTTGGTCCATAGCGGAGGGGGGGTCTACGAGCAGTACTTC. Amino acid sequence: CASSLVHSGGGVYEQYF. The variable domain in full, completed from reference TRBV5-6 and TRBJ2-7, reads DAGVTQSPTHLIKTRGQQVTLRCSPKSGHDTVSWYQQALGQGPQFIFQYYEEEERQRGNFPDRFSGHQFPNYSSELNVNALLLGDSALYLCASSLVHSGGGVYEQYFGPGTRLTVT.

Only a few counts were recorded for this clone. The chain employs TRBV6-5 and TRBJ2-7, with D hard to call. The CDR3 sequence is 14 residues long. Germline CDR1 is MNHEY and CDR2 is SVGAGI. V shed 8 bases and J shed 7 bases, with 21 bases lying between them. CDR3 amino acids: CASHPSTPGEEQYF. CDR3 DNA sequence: TGTGCCAGCCACCCCTCGACCCCAGGCGAGGAGCAGTACTTC.

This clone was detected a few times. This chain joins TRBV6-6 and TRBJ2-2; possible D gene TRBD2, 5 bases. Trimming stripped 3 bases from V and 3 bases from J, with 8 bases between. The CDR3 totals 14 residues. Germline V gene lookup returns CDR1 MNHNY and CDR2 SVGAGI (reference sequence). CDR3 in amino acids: CASSYGLYTGELFF. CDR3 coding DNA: TGTGCCAGCAGTTATGGACTGTACACCGGGGAGCTGTTTTTT.

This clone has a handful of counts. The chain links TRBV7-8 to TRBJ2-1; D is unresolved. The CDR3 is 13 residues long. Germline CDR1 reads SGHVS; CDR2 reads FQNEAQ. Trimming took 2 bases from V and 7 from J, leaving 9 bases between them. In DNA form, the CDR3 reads TGTGCCAGCAGCTTATCTCCAGCGAATGAGCAGTTCTTC. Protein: CASSLSPANEQFF.

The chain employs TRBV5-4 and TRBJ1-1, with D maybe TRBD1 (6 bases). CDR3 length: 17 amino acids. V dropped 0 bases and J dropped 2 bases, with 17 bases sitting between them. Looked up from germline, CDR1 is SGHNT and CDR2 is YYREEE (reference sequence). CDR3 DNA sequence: TGTGCCAGCAGCTTGGGAACCGGGACATTTGAAAACACTGAAGCTTTCTTT. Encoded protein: CASSLGTGTFENTEAFF.

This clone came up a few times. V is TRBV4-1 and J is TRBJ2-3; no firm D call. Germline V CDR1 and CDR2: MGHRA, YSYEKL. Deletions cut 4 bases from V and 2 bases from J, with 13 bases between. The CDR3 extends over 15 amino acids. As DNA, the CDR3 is TGCGCCAGCAGCCTCGGTAACTTTCCCACAGATACGCAGTATTTT. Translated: CASSLGNFPTDTQYF.

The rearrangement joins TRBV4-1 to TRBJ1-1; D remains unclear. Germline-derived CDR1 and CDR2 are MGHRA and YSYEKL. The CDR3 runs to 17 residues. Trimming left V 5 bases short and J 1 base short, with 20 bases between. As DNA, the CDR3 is TGCGCCAGCAGCGGAAAGGCGGGGTGGGGAAAGAACACTGAAGCTTTCTTT. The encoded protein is CASSGKAGWGKNTEAFF.

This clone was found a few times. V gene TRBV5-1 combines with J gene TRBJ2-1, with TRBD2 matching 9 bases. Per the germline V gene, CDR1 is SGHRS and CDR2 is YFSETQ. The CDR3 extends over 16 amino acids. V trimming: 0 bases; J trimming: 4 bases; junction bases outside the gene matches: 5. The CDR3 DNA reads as TGCGCCAGCAGCTTGGGACTAGCGGAGACGTACAATGAGCAGTTCTTC. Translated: CASSLGLAETYNEQFF.

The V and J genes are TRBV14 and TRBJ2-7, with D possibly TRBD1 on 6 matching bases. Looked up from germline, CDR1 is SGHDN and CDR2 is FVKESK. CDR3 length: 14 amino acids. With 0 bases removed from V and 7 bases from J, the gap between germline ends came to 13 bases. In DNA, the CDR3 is TGTGCCAGCAGCCAAGAGAACAGGGTGTGGGAGCAGTACTTC. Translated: CASSQENRVWEQYF.

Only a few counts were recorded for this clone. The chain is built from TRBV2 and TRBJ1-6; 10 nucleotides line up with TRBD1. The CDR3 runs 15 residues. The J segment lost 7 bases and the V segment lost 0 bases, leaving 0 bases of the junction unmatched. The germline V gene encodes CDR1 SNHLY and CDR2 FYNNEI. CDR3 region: CASSEATGGNSPLHF. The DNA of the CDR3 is TGTGCCAGCAGTGAAGCGACAGGGGGCAATTCACCCCTCCACTTT.

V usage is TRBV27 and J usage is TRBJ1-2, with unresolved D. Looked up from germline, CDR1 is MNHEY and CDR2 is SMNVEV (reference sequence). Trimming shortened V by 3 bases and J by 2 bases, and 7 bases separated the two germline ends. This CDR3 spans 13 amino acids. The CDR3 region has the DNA TGTGCCAGCAGTTTTGGTCAGAACTATGGCTACACCTTC. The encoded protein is CASSFGQNYGYTF.

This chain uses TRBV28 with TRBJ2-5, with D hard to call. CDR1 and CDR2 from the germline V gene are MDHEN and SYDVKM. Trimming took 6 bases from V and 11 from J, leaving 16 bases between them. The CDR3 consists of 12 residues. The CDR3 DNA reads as TGTGCCAGCAGAGACCCCGGTGGAGAGCAGTACTTC. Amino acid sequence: CASRDPGGEQYF.

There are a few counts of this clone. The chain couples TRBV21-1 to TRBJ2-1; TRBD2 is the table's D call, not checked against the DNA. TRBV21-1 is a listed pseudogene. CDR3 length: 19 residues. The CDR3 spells CASSKGLAGGPPLYNEQFF. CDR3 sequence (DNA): TGTGCCAGCAGCAAGGGTCTCGCGGGAGGGCCCCCCCTTTACAATGAGCAGTTCTTC.

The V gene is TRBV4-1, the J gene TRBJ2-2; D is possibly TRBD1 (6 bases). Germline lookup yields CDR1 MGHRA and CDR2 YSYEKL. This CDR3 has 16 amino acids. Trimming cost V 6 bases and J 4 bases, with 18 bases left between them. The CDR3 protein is CASRATGLSGTGELFF. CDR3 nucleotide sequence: TGCGCCAGCAGGGCGACAGGCCTCAGTGGCACCGGGGAGCTGTTTTTT.

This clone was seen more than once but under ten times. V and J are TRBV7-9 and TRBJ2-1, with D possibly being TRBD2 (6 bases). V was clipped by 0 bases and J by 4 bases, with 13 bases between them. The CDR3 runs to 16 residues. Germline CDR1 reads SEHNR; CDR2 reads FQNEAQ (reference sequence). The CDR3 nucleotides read TGTGCCAGCAGCTTAGCGGGGAGACTAGTGTACAATGAGCAGTTCTTC. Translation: CASSLAGRLVYNEQFF.

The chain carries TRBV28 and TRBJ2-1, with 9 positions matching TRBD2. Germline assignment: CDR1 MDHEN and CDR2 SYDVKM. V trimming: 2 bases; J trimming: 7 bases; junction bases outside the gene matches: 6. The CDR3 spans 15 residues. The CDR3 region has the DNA TGTGCCAGCAGTTTAGCGGCTAGCGGGACGAATGAGCAGTTCTTC. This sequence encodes CASSLAASGTNEQFF.

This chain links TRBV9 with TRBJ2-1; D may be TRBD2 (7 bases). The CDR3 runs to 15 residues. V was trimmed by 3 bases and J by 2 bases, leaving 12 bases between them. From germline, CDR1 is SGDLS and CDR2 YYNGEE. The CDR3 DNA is TGTGCCAGCAGCGAGGGGGGGATGACCTACAATGAGCAGTTCTTC. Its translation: CASSEGGMTYNEQFF.

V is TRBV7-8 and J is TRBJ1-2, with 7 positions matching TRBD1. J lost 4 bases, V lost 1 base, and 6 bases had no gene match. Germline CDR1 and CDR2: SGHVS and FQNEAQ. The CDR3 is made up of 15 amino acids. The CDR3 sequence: CASSLVAGGFYGYTF. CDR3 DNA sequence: TGTGCCAGCAGCTTAGTGGCAGGGGGTTTCTATGGCTACACCTTC.

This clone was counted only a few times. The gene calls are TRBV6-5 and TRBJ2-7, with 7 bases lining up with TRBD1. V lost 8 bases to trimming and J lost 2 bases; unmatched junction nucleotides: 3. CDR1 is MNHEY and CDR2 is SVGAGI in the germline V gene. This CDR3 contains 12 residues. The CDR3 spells CASLGQPYEQYF. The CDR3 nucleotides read TGTGCCAGCCTGGGACAGCCCTACGAGCAGTACTTC.

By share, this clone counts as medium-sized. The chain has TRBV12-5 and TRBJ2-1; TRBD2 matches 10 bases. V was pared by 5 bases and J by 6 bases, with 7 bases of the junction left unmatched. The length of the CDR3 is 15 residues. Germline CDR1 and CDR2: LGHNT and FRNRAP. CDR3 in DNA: TGTGCTAGTGGTGAAGGGACTAGCGTTTTCAATGAGCAGTTCTTC. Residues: CASGEGTSVFNEQFF. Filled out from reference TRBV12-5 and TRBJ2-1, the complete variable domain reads DARVTQTPRHKVTEMGQEVTMRCQPILGHNTVFWYRQTMMQGLELLAYFRNRAPLDDSGMPKDRFSAEMPDATLATLKIQPSEPRDSAVYFCASGEGTSVFNEQFFGPGTRLTVL.

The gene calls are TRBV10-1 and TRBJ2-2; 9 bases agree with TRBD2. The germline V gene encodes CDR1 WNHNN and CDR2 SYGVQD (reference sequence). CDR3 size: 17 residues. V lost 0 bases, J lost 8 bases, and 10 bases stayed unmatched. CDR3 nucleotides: TGCGCCAGCAGTGAGTCGTCCGGACTAGCGTCGGGTGGGGAGCTGTTTTTT. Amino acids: CASSESSGLASGGELFF.

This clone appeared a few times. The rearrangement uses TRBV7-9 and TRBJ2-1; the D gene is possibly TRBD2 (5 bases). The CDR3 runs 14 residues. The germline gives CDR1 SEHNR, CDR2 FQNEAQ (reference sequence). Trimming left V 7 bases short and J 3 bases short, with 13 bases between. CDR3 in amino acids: CASNKGGHYNEQFF. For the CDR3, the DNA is TGTGCCAGCAATAAAGGCGGGCACTACAATGAGCAGTTCTTC.